The 21 T cell receptor beta chains reported below all come from one sample, sequenced in a study of PD-1 blockade in mismatch repair-deficient tumors. TCRdb's copy holds only in-frame clones and misses some; the assay was immunoSEQ multiplex PCR. The sample lists under 95,000 clones; over 75% were seen once. Here the sequenced sample was peripheral blood, taken 12 weeks after starting pembrolizumab. Source of these receptors: an adult with mismatch repair-deficient cancer.

V and J are TRBV6-7 and TRBJ2-2; D may correspond to TRBD1 or TRBD2 (7 bases each). TRBV6-7 has ORF status, its function being uncertain. The CDR3 extends over 17 amino acids. With 2 bases removed from V and 3 bases from J, the gap between germline ends came to 16 bases. In nucleotides, the CDR3 is TGTGCCAGCAGTTACAGGGGGGGGACAGTTGACACCGGGGAGCTGTTTTTT. Protein: CASSYRGGTVDTGELFF.

This chain links TRBV7-2 with TRBJ1-5; D is possibly TRBD1 (5 bases). The CDR3 sequence is 15 residues long. The V and J ends lost 1 base and 1 base respectively, with 8 bases between them. CDR1 SGHTA and CDR2 FQGNSA come from the germline V gene. CDR3 in DNA: TGTGCCAGCAGCTTAGGGGACGGGAGCAATCAGCCCCAGCATTTT. Protein: CASSLGDGSNQPQHF.

The rearrangement uses TRBV5-1 and TRBJ1-3, with TRBD1 matching 9 bases. The CDR3 loop spans 15 amino acids. The J segment lost 2 bases and the V segment lost 4 bases, leaving 4 bases of the junction unmatched. Looked up from germline, CDR1 is SGHRS and CDR2 is YFSETQ. The CDR3 loop reads CASSLGQGAGNTIYF. DNA of the CDR3: TGCGCCAGCAGCCTGGGACAGGGCGCTGGAAACACCATATATTTT.

The CDR3 DNA reads as TGTGCCAGCCAGCGGGACAGGAGCTCTGGAAACACCATATATTTT. Its protein is CASQRDRSSGNTIYF. The chain links TRBV27 to TRBJ1-3; 8 bases match TRBD1. J was trimmed by 0 bases and V by 8 bases; bases with no gene match: 6. The germline V gene has CDR1 MNHEY and CDR2 SMNVEV (reference sequence). This CDR3 has 15 residues.

This clone was seen a single time. The rearrangement links TRBV25-1 to TRBJ1-2; 8 bases line up with TRBD1. The CDR3 contains 13 residues. The junction had 5 bases not matched to a gene; V was cut back by 6 bases and J by 5 bases. Germline CDR1 reads MGHDK; CDR2 reads SYGVNS. The CDR3 DNA reads TGTGCCAGCAGCCACGACAGGGGATATGGCTACACCTTC. Amino acid sequence: CASSHDRGYGYTF.

This clone has just a few counts. In DNA, the CDR3 is TGTGCAAGTCGCTTACCGCCTCCGGGTAGAGGCAATGAGCAGTTCTTC. Translating gives CASRLPPPGRGNEQFF. This chain uses TRBV12-2 with TRBJ2-1; the tabulated D call, TRBD2, remains unverified against the DNA. TRBV12-2 is listed as a pseudogene. This CDR3 contains 16 residues.

The rearrangement uses TRBV5-5 and TRBJ2-7; 7 nucleotides agree with TRBD1. Trimming took 4 bases from V and 3 from J; bases not matched to a gene: 7. CDR1 SGHKS and CDR2 YYEKEE come from the germline V gene (reference sequence). The CDR3 runs 14 residues. The CDR3 DNA sequence: TGTGCCAGCAGCAAGGACAGGAACGGCTACGAGCAGTACTTC. Translation: CASSKDRNGYEQYF. The variable domain in full, completed from reference TRBV5-5 and TRBJ2-7, reads DAGVTQSPTHLIKTRGQQVTLRCSPISGHKSVSWYQQVLGQGPQFIFQYYEKEERGRGNFPDRFSARQFPNYSSELNVNALLLGDSALYLCASSKDRNGYEQYFGPGTRLTVT.

The chain is built from TRBV21-1 and TRBJ2-7; the D call in the table, TRBD1, was not verified against the DNA. TRBV21-1 is a pseudogene locus. The CDR3 length is 20 residues. This CDR3 is CASSKVRTWKGQGKRYEQYF. CDR3 coding DNA: TGTGCCAGCAGCAAAGTAAGGACCTGGAAGGGTCAGGGAAAACGCTACGAGCAGTACTTC.

This clone was detected a few times. This chain links TRBV28 with TRBJ1-1; a weak D match, TRBD1 (6 bases). V was cut by 6 bases and J by 3 bases, with 20 bases left in between. CDR1 MDHEN and CDR2 SYDVKM come from the germline V gene. The CDR3 is 16 residues long. As DNA, the CDR3 is TGTGCCAGCAGCCCCGCTAGCGGACAGAAAGACACTGAAGCTTTCTTT. Translated, it gives CASSPASGQKDTEAFF.

This clone was recorded only once. The chain uses TRBV15 and TRBJ2-1; TRBD2 aligns across 8 bases. This CDR3 has 14 amino acids. With V trimmed by 5 bases and J by 4 bases, 4 bases remained unmatched. The germline V gene encodes CDR1 LNHNV and CDR2 YYDKDF (reference sequence). The chain's CDR3 is CATSPLAAYNEQFF. The CDR3 nucleotides are TGTGCCACCAGCCCACTAGCGGCTTACAATGAGCAGTTCTTC. Full variable domain (rest looked up from reference TRBV15 and TRBJ2-1): DAMVIQNPRYQVTQFGKPVTLSCSQTLNHNVMYWYQQKSSQAPKLLFHYYDKDFNNEADTPDNFQSRRPNTSFCFLDIRSPGLGDTAMYLCATSPLAAYNEQFFGPGTRLTVL.

This chain links TRBV11-2 with TRBJ2-2, with D unclear. The germline V and J ends were trimmed by 1 base and 6 bases, with 6 bases remaining between them. Germline V CDR1 and CDR2: SGHAT, FQNNGV. The CDR3 loop spans 13 amino acids. The CDR3 region is CASSLGVAGELFF. DNA of the CDR3: TGTGCCAGCAGCTTAGGGGTTGCCGGGGAGCTGTTTTTT.

The chain is built from TRBV19 and TRBJ1-4; D is ambiguous. Germline V gene sequence: CDR1 LNHDA, CDR2 SQIVND (reference sequence). The CDR3 loop spans 16 amino acids. The V and J ends lost 3 bases and 3 bases respectively, with 14 bases between them. The CDR3 loop is CASSMRTGVSNEKLFF. The CDR3 nucleotides are TGTGCCAGTAGTATGAGAACGGGAGTCTCTAATGAAAAACTGTTTTTT. Combining the CDR3 with reference TRBV19 and TRBJ1-4 gives the whole variable domain DGGITQSPKYLFRKEGQNVTLSCEQNLNHDAMYWYRQDPGQGLRLIYYSQIVNDFQKGDIAEGYSVSREKKESFPLTVTSAQKNPTAFYLCASSMRTGVSNEKLFFGSGTQLSVL.

The V and J genes are TRBV18 and TRBJ2-1; 7 nucleotides match TRBD2. Germline V gene sequence: CDR1 KGHSH, CDR2 LQKENI. CDR3 length: 16 residues. Trimming removed 0 bases from V and 8 bases from J; junction bases left unmatched: 10. This CDR3 is CASSPPEGLVKYEQFF. The CDR3 region has the DNA TGTGCCAGCTCACCACCAGAAGGACTAGTAAAGTATGAGCAGTTCTTC.

This clone was counted between two and nine times. The CDR3 region is CASSPRSGVPSTDTQYF. The CDR3 nucleotides are TGTGCCAGCAGCCCCCGGAGCGGAGTCCCCTCCACAGATACGCAGTATTTT. This sequence joins TRBV9 and TRBJ2-3; TRBD2 might be the D (5 bases). Germline assignment: CDR1 SGDLS and CDR2 YYNGEE. The CDR3 extends over 17 amino acids. Trimming took 4 bases from V and 2 from J, leaving 20 bases between them.

This chain joins TRBV5-1 and TRBJ1-2; 8 nucleotides line up with TRBD1. The junction had 8 bases not matched to a gene; V was cut back by 5 bases and J by 2 bases. CDR1 is SGHRS and CDR2 is YFSETQ in the germline V gene. This CDR3 has 15 residues. CDR3 bases: TGCGCCAGCAGACGGGGACAGGACTTAAACTATGGCTACACCTTC. It encodes CASRRGQDLNYGYTF.

The chain employs TRBV11-2 and TRBJ2-5, with 11 bases fitting TRBD1. The germline V gene has CDR1 SGHAT and CDR2 FQNNGV. V trimming: 1 base; J trimming: 2 bases; junction bases outside the gene matches: 6. This CDR3 is built from 17 residues. The CDR3: CASSLVGGQGAQETQYF. The CDR3 DNA reads TGTGCCAGCAGCTTAGTTGGAGGACAGGGGGCACAAGAGACCCAGTACTTC.

The sample holds many counts of this clone. The V gene is TRBV29-1, the J gene TRBJ1-2; 12 bases agree with TRBD1. The CDR3 covers 15 residues. Unmatched junction bases numbered 13, after V lost 7 bases and J lost 7 bases. Germline V gene lookup returns CDR1 SQVTM and CDR2 ANQGSEA. The chain's CDR3 is CSAAYTGTGGLGYTF. The CDR3 nucleotides are TGCAGCGCTGCCTATACCGGGACAGGGGGCCTTGGCTACACCTTC.

V usage is TRBV5-1 and J usage is TRBJ2-1, with D maybe TRBD1 (6 bases). CDR1 SGHRS and CDR2 YFSETQ come from the germline V gene. V lost 6 bases and J 0 bases, leaving 10 bases between the germline ends. CDR3 length: 14 amino acids. The CDR3 here is CASNPDSSYNEQFF. The CDR3 region has the DNA TGCGCCAGCAATCCGGACAGCTCCTACAATGAGCAGTTCTTC.

This clone was observed once. The CDR3 bases are TGTGCCAGCAGACTGACAGCCACAGATACGCAGTATTTT. It translates to CASRLTATDTQYF. J is TRBJ2-3 and V is TRBV5-4; perhaps TRBD1 as D (5 bases). In germline, CDR1 is SGHNT, CDR2 YYREEE (reference sequence). Between the trimmed V and J ends, which lost 5 bases and 2 bases, there was a span of 9 bases. The CDR3 is made up of 13 amino acids.

The chain joins TRBV7-9 to TRBJ2-1; D is undetermined. V lost 1 base to trimming and J lost 12 bases, with 10 bases between them. CDR1 is SEHNR and CDR2 is FQNEAQ in the germline V gene (reference sequence). The CDR3 length is 12 residues. This CDR3 reads CASSLEGGLQFF. The CDR3 bases are TGTGCCAGCAGCTTAGAAGGTGGTTTGCAGTTCTTC.

This sequence joins TRBV2 and TRBJ1-1; 8 positions agree with TRBD1. With V trimmed by 6 bases and J by 4 bases, 4 bases remained unmatched. Germline V gene data show CDR1 as SNHLY and CDR2 as FYNNEI. The length of the CDR3 is 13 residues. The CDR3 here is CASRTGARTEAFF. CDR3 nucleotides: TGTGCCAGCAGGACAGGGGCCCGCACTGAAGCTTTCTTT.